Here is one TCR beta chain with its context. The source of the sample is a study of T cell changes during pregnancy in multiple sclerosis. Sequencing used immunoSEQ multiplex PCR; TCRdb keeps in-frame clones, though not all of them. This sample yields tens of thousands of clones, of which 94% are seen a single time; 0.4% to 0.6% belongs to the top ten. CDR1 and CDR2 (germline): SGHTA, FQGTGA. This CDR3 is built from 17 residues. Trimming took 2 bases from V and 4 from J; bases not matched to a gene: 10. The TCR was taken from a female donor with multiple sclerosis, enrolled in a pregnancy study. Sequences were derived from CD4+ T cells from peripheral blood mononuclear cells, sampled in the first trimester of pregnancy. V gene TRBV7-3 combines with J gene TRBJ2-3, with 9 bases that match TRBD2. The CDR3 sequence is CASSLPTPGLAPDTQYF. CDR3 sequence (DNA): TGTGCCAGCAGCTTACCCACTCCGGGACTAGCTCCAGATACGCAGTATTTT.